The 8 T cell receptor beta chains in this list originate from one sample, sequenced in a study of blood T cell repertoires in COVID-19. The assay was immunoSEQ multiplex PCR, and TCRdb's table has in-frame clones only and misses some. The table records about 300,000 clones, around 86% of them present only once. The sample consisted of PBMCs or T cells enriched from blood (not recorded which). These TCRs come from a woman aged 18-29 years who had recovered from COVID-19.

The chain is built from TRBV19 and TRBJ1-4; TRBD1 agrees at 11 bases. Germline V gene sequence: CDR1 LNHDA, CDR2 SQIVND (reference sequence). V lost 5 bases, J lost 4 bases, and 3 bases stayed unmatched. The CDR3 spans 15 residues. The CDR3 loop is CASSAGQGVNEKLFF. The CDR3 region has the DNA TGTGCCAGTAGTGCGGGACAGGGGGTTAATGAAAAACTGTTTTTT.

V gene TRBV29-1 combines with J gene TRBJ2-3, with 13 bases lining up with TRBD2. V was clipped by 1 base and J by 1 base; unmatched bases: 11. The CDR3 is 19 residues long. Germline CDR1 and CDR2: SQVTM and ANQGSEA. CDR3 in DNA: TGCAGCGTTGAAGGACTAGCGGGAGGTCTGTCTCCGGGCACAGATACGCAGTATTTT. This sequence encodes CSVEGLAGGLSPGTDTQYF.

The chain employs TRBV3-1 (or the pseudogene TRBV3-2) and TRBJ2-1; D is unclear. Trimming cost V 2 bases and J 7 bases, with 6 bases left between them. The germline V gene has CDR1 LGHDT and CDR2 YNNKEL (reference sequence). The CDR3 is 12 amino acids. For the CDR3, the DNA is TGTGCCAGCAGCCAAACAGTAAATGAGCAGTTCTTC. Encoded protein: CASSQTVNEQFF.

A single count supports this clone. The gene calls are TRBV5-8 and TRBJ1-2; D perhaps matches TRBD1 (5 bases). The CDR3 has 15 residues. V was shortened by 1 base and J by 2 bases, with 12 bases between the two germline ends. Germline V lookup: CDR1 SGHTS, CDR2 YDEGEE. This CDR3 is CASSLSRAINYGYTF. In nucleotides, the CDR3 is TGTGCCAGCAGCTTGTCCAGGGCTATAAACTATGGCTACACCTTC.

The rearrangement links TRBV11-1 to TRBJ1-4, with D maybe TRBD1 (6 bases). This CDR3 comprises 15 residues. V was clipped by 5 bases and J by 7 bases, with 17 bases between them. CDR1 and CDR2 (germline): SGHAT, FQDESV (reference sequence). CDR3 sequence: CASSLSTGSGEKLFF. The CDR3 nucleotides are TGTGCCAGCAGCCTCTCTACAGGGAGCGGTGAAAAACTGTTTTTT.

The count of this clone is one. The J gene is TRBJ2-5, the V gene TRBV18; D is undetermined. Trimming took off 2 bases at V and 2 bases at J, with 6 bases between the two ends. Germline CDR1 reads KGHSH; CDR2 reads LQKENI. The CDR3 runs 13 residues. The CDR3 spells CASSPGQQETQYF. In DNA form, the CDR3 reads TGTGCCAGCTCACCAGGGCAGCAAGAGACCCAGTACTTC.

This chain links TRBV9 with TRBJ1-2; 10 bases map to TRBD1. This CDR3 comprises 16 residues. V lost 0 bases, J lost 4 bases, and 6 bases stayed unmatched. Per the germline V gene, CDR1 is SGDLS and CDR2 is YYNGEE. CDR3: CASSVGAGTGAYGYTF. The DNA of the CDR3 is TGTGCCAGCAGCGTAGGGGCCGGGACAGGGGCCTATGGCTACACCTTC.

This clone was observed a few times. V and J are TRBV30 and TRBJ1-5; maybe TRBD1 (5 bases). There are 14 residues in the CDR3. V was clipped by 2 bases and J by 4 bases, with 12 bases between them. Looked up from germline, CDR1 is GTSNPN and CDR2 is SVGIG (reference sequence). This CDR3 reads CAWSYGGENQPQHF. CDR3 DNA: TGTGCCTGGAGTTACGGGGGGGAGAATCAGCCCCAGCATTTT.